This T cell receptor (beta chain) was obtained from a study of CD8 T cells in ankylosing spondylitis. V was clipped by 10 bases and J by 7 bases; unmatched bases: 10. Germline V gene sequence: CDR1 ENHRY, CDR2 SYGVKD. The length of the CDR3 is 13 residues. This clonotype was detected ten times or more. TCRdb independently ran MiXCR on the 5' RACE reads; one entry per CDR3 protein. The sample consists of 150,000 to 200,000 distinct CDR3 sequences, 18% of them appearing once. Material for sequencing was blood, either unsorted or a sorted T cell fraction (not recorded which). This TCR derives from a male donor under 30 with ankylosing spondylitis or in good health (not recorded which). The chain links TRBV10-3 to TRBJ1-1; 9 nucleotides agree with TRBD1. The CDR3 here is CATMDRGWVEAFF. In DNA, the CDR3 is TGTGCCACCATGGACAGGGGTTGGGTTGAAGCTTTCTTT.